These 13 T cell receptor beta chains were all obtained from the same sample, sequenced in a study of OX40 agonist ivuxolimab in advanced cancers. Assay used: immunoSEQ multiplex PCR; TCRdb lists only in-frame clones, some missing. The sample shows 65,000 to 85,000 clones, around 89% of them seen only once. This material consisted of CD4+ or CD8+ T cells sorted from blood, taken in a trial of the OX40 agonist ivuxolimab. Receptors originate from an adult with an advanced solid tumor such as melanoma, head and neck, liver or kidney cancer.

The CDR3 region is CASSLAFGEQYF. CDR3 coding DNA: TGTGCCAGCAGCTTAGCCTTCGGGGAGCAGTACTTC. V usage is TRBV7-2 and J usage is TRBJ2-7; unclear D gene. V was pared by 0 bases and J by 7 bases, with 7 bases between. The CDR3 runs to 12 residues. Germline V gene lookup returns CDR1 SGHTA and CDR2 FQGNSA.

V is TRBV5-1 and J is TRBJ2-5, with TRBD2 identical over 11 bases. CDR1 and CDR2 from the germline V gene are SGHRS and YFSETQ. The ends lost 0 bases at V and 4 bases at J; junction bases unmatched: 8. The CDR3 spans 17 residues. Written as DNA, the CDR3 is TGCGCCAGCAGCTTGGGAACTAGCGGGAGACATCGAGAGACCCAGTACTTC. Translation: CASSLGTSGRHRETQYF.

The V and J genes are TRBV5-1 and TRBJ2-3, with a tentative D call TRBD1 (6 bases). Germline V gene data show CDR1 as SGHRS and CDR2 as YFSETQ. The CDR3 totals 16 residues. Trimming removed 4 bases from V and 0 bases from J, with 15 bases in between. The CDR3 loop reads CASSEYQGFSTDTQYF. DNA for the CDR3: TGCGCCAGCAGCGAATACCAGGGGTTTAGCACAGATACGCAGTATTTT.

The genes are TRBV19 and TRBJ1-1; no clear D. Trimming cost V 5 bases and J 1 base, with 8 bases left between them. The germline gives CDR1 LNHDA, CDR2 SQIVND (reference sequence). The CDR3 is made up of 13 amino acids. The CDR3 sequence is CASSLQTNTEAFF. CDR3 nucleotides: TGTGCCAGTAGTTTACAGACGAACACTGAAGCTTTCTTT.

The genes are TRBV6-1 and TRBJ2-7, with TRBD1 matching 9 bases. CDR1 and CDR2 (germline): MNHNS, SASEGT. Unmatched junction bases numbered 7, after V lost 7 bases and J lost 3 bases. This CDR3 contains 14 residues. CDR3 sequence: CASTLDRGLYEQYF. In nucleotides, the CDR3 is TGTGCCAGCACCTTGGACAGGGGCCTCTACGAGCAGTACTTC.

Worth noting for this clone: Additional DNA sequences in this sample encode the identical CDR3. The DNA for the CDR3 is TGTGCCAGCAGGCCCACAGGGAACTATGGCTACACCTTC. Protein sequence: CASRPTGNYGYTF. This chain joins TRBV6-5 and TRBJ1-2; the D gene is possibly TRBD1 (6 bases). The V and J ends lost 6 bases and 2 bases respectively, with 10 bases between them. The CDR3 runs 13 residues. The germline CDR1 and CDR2 sequences are MNHEY and SVGAGI.

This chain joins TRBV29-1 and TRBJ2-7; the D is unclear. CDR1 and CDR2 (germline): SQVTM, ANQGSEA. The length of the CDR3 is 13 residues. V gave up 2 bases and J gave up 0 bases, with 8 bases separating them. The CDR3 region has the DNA TGCAGCGTTGAACCCGACAACTCCTACGAGCAGTACTTC. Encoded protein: CSVEPDNSYEQYF.

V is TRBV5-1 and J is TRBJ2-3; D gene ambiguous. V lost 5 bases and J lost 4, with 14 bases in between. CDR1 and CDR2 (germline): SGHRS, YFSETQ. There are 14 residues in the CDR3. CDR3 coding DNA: TGCGCCAGCAGGGCGCGCGTAGGCGCAGATACGCAGTATTTT. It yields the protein CASRARVGADTQYF.

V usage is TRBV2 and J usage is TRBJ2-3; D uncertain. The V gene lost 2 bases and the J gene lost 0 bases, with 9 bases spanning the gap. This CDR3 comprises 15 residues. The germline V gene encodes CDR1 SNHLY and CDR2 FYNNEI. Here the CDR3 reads CASSERRASTDTQYF. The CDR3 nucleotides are TGTGCCAGCAGTGAAAGACGAGCTAGCACAGATACGCAGTATTTT.

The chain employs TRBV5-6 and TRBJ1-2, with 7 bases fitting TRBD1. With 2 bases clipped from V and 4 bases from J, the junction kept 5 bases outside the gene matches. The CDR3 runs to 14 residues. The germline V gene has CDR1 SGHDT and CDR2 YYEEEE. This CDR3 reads CASSLGDSFYGYTF. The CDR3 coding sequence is TGTGCCAGCAGCTTAGGGGACAGCTTCTATGGCTACACCTTC.

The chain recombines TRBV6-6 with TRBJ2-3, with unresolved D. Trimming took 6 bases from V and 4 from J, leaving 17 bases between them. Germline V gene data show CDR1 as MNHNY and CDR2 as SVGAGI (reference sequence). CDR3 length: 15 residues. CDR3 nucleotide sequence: TGTGCCAGCAGCCCAAACCCCGGATTGGCAGATACGCAGTATTTT. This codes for CASSPNPGLADTQYF.

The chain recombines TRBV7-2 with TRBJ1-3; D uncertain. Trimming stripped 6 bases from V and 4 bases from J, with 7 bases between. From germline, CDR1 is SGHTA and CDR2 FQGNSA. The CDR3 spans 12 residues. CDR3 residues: CASSYAGNTIYF. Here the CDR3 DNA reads TGTGCCAGCAGTTACGCCGGAAACACCATATATTTT.

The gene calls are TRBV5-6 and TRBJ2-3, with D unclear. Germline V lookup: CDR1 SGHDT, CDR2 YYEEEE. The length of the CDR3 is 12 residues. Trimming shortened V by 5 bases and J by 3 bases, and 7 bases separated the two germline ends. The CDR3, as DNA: TGTGCCAGCAGTCCCGGAACAGATACGCAGTATTTT. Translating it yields CASSPGTDTQYF.